The present entry profiles one T cell receptor (beta chain) with its context. In the study's own analysis: Cell counts per sample came from amplifying reference gene primers. The repertoire was sequenced with immunoSEQ multiplex PCR; TCRdb's copy has only in-frame clones and lacks some. D and trimming come from the DNA, and the V and J calls and clone size come from that table. Of fewer than 250,000 clones listed, roughly 90% are singletons. Trimming cost V 4 bases and J 7 bases; bases outside gene matches: 7. Germline-derived CDR1 and CDR2 are SQVTM and ANQGSEA. There are 14 residues in the CDR3. The record originates from a study of blood T cell repertoires in COVID-19. Study summary: Samples of COVID-19 (acute and convalescent) were obtained from the United States, Italy and Spain.

The clonotype comes from an older woman with acute or convalescent COVID-19. The chain joins TRBV29-1 to TRBJ2-1, with 10 nucleotides matching TRBD2. The sample taken for sequencing was peripheral blood. The CDR3 here is CSVGLAGASNEQFF. The CDR3 DNA follows: TGCAGCGTTGGCCTAGCGGGGGCCAGTAATGAGCAGTTCTTC.